This is a list of T cell receptor beta chains from one sample in a study of metastatic and nonmetastatic thyroid tumors. TCRdb used MiXCR to call clones anew from the PCR reads. The repertoire holds over 30,000 clones, with over 15% as singletons. The sequenced sample consisted of tumor tissue. These receptors were collected from a female donor with papillary thyroid cancer or a benign thyroid nodule (not recorded which). Some clones in this sample may be carry-over from other donors' samples. The CDR3 runs from the conserved cysteine through the conserved F or W. Each record gives: D gene, J gene, V gene, clone size, CDR3 DNA, CDR3 protein. A D gene is named only where the DNA matches it firmly. The size field is filled for only some rows; it gives once, few, many or a size class.

TRBD2 | TRBJ2-5 | TRBV20-1 | . | TGCGGTGCTAGAGGGCCCGGACTAGCTGAAGAGACCCAGTACTTC | CGARGPGLAEETQYF
TRBD1 | TRBJ1-1 | TRBV7-9 | . | TGTGCCGGCAGTTCAGCAGGGGGCACTGAAGCTTTCTTT | CAGSSAGGTEAFF
TRBD2 | TRBJ2-7 | TRBV20-1 | many | TGCAGTGCTAGACGCTCGCCTTGGCTAGCGGGAGGGCCGGCGTACGAGCAGTACTTC | CSARRSPWLAGGPAYEQYF
. | TRBJ2-3 | TRBV5-6 | many | TGTGCCAGCAAGATCCCCAGCACAGATACGCAGTATTTT | CASKIPSTDTQYF
. | TRBJ1-6 | TRBV20-1 | . | TGCAGTGCTAGAGATTTTAGGAGGGCACCCCTCCACTTT | CSARDFRRAPLHF
TRBD1 | TRBJ1-3 | TRBV30 | . | TGTGCCTGGAGTATCGACAGGGGAGGAAACACCATATATTTT | CAWSIDRGGNTIYF
TRBD1 | TRBJ2-1 | TRBV11-1 | . | TGTGCCAGCAGCTTAGAGGTGACAGGGATAAAAAGTGAGCAGTTCTTC | CASSLEVTGIKSEQFF
TRBD2 | TRBJ2-3 | TRBV10-2 | . | TGCGCCAGCAGTGTTCTAGCGGGAGTGCCAGATACGCAGTATTTT | CASSVLAGVPDTQYF
. | TRBJ2-2 | TRBV9 | . | TGTGCCAGCAGCCCCCTGGGAGGAAACGGGGAGCTGTTTTTT | CASSPLGGNGELFF
. | TRBJ2-1 | TRBV28 | many | TGTGCCAGCAGGGGGGCTAGCGGTTCCTACAATGAGCAGTTCTTC | CASRGASGSYNEQFF
. | TRBJ2-7 | TRBV6-1 | few | TGTGCCAGCAGACAGGGCGCCGGCTTGTACTACGAGCAGTACTTC | CASRQGAGLYYEQYF
. | TRBJ2-1 | TRBV5-1 | . | TGCGCCAGCAGCTTGGAAGCCGGAGCTAGATACAATGAGCAGTTCTTC | CASSLEAGARYNEQFF
. | TRBJ2-5 | TRBV20-1 | many | TGCAGTGCTTCCTGGAATTCAGAGACCCAGTACTTC | CSASWNSETQYF
. | TRBJ1-1 | TRBV18 | few | TGTGCCAGCTCACCGGGACTGGGTAACACTGAAGCTTTCTTT | CASSPGLGNTEAFF
. | TRBJ2-1 | TRBV7-9 | many | TGTGCCAGCAGCTTAGGCGATGGGGGGCTAGCGGACAATGAGCAGTTCTTC | CASSLGDGGLADNEQFF
. | TRBJ1-2 | TRBV19 | few | TGTGCCAGCAGCAAAGGGGGGGCCCCCTATGGCTACACCTTC | CASSKGGAPYGYTF
. | TRBJ1-5 | TRBV6-1 | . | TGTGCCAGCAGTTTCCAGGATAGCAATCAGCCCAAGAATTTT | CASSFQDSNQPKNF
. | TRBJ1-5 | TRBV20-1 | . | TGCAGTGCTAGACCCGCCGGAGGACGGGGTCAGCCCCAGCATTTT | CSARPAGGRGQPQHF
TRBD2 | TRBJ2-1 | TRBV9 | many | TGTGCCAGCAGCGTGGGTAGCGGGGGGGCCAATGAGCAGTTCTTC | CASSVGSGGANEQFF
. | TRBJ1-1 | TRBV7-9 | many | TGTGCCAGCAGCCACGGCACTGAAGCTTTCTTT | CASSHGTEAFF
TRBD1 | TRBJ2-1 | TRBV11-2 | . | TGTGCCAGCAGCCCCCCGGGACAGGGGAACAATGAGCAGTTCTTC | CASSPPGQGNNEQFF
. | TRBJ1-1 | TRBV18 | many | TGTGCCAGCTCACCAGAGGGCTGGCAGGGCGGCACTGAAGCTTTCTTT | CASSPEGWQGGTEAFF
. | TRBJ1-6 | TRBV2 | many | TGTGCCAGCAGTGATCAAAGTTTCAATTCACCCCTCCACTTT | CASSDQSFNSPLHF
. | TRBJ1-4 | TRBV20-1 | many | TGCAGTGCTATCCGAGACAGATCCGCTGAAAAACTGTTTTTT | CSAIRDRSAEKLFF
TRBD2 | TRBJ2-3 | TRBV12-3/TRBV12-4 | many | TGTGCCAGCAGTTTAAGCGGGGGGGGACGTTTAAATACGCAGTATTTT | CASSLSGGGRLNTQYF
. | TRBJ2-6 | TRBV28 | many | TGTGCCAGTGGGTGGCCGGCCGGGGCCAACGTCCTGACTTTC | CASGWPAGANVLTF
. | TRBJ1-2 | TRBV2 | . | TGTGCCAGCAGTGATAGGTACTATGGCTACACCTTC | CASSDRYYGYTF
TRBD1 | TRBJ1-3 | TRBV30 | many | TGTGCCTTGATGGACAGGGCCAAGAGCCCTGGAAACACCATATATTTT | CALMDRAKSPGNTIYF
TRBD2 | TRBJ2-2 | TRBV6-1 | many | TGTGCCAGCAGTACACTAGCGTCCGGGGAGCTGTTTTTT | CASSTLASGELFF
. | TRBJ2-1 | TRBV7-6 | . | TGTGCCAGCAGCCCCCTCAGGGGTGGGGGGTCCAATGAGCAGTTCTTC | CASSPLRGGGSNEQFF
TRBD2 | TRBJ2-1 | TRBV11-2 | . | TGTGCCAGCAGCTTAGTTGGGCTAGCGGGGGGAGTTGAGCAGTTCTTC | CASSLVGLAGGVEQFF
TRBD1 | TRBJ1-2 | TRBV5-1 | . | TGCGCCAGCAGACGGACAGGGGGGAACTATGGCTACACCTTC | CASRRTGGNYGYTF
. | TRBJ1-3 | TRBV5-1 | many | TGCGCCAGCAGCCCACAGGGAGGGGACACCATATATTTT | CASSPQGGDTIYF
TRBD2 | TRBJ2-7 | TRBV20-1 | . | TGCAGTGCTAGAGGTGTCGGCGGGAGTAAATACGAGCAGTGCTTC | CSARGVGGSKYEQCF
TRBD2 | TRBJ2-7 | TRBV7-8 | many | TGTGCCAGCAGCTGGGGACTAGCGGGAGGTAACTCCTACGAGCAGTACTTC | CASSWGLAGGNSYEQYF
. | TRBJ2-3 | TRBV6-4 | . | TGTGCCAGCAGTGACTCCGTCGATGGGGCAAATACGCAGTATTTT | CASSDSVDGANTQYF
TRBD1 | TRBJ1-5 | TRBV28 | many | TGTGCCACCCAAGCGGACAGGGGGAGGCAGCCCCAGCATTTT | CATQADRGRQPQHF
. | TRBJ1-1 | TRBV20-1 | . | TGCAGTGCTGGTGGACGGTTGAACACTGAAGCTTTCTTT | CSAGGRLNTEAFF
. | TRBJ2-6 | TRBV6-1 | . | TGTGCCAGCACCGTATTCGGGGTTGGCTCTGGGGCCAACGTCCTGACTTTC | CASTVFGVGSGANVLTF
. | TRBJ2-5 | TRBV12-3/TRBV12-4 | many | TGTGCCAGCAGTTTATCCAGTCCCCAAGAGACCCAGTACTTC | CASSLSSPQETQYF
. | TRBJ2-7 | TRBV18 | many | TGTGCCAGCTCACCCTCTCGTGGGGGTGGGACCTACGAGCAGTACTTC | CASSPSRGGGTYEQYF
TRBD1 | TRBJ2-2 | TRBV7-2 | . | TGTGCCAGCAGCTTCGGGACAGGGAGCGCCGGGGAGCTGTTTTTT | CASSFGTGSAGELFF
. | TRBJ1-1 | TRBV7-2 | . | TGTGCCAGCAGCCCCCCCGGAGGGGGGCGTACTGAAGCTTTCTTT | CASSPPGGGRTEAFF
. | TRBJ1-2 | TRBV6-1 | many | TGTGCCAGCAGTCCCGGGGAGAACTATGGCTACACCTTC | CASSPGENYGYTF
TRBD1 | TRBJ2-2 | TRBV18 | many | TGTGCCAGCTCACCGAGGACAGGGGTCACCGGGGAGCTGTTTTTT | CASSPRTGVTGELFF
. | TRBJ1-1 | TRBV7-8 | many | TGTGCCAGCAGCTTCAGGGACCCACCAGAAGCTTTCTTT | CASSFRDPPEAFF
. | TRBJ2-7 | TRBV20-1 | once | TGCAGTGCTAGAGATCGGAGCTACGAGCAGTACTTC | CSARDRSYEQYF
TRBD2 | TRBJ2-7 | TRBV3-1 | many | TGTGCCAGCAGCCCAGGGACTAGGGGCGAGCAGTACTTC | CASSPGTRGEQYF
TRBD1 | TRBJ1-6 | TRBV19 | . | TGTGCCAGTAGTAACAGGACAGGCCTTTCACCACTCCACTTT | CASSNRTGLSPLHF
. | TRBJ2-7 | TRBV6-2/TRBV6-3 | many | TGTGCCAGCAGTCACTCCTACGAGCAGTACTTC | CASSHSYEQYF
. | TRBJ1-2 | TRBV6-1 | few | TGTGCCAGCAGTCCTTCAGGCCAACTTCGGGGCTACACCTTC | CASSPSGQLRGYTF
. | TRBJ2-1 | TRBV10-3 | large | TGTGCCATCAGTTATGCTAGCCGCGACAATGAGCAGTTCTTC | CAISYASRDNEQFF
TRBD1 | TRBJ2-2 | TRBV15 | few | TGTGCCACCAGCGGGGGACAGGGTGCTTTGGACACCGGTGAGCTGTTTTTT | CATSGGQGALDTGELFF
. | TRBJ1-2 | TRBV27 | . | TGTGCCAGCAGTCCCGGACAGCCCTTTGGCTACACCTTC | CASSPGQPFGYTF